What follows are 8 T cell receptor beta chains derived from one specimen sequenced in a study of shared clonotypes between healthy human individuals. The data were produced by immunoSEQ multiplex PCR, yet TCRdb's version contains in-frame clones alone and is incomplete. The table records a few million clones, approximately 95% of them present only once. The sample comprised naive CD4+ T cells from PBMCs. Subset here: CD45RA+ positively selected. These receptors originate from a man aged 18 to 30 in good health. Some clones in this sample may be carry-over from other donors' samples.

This chain uses TRBV28 with TRBJ1-6; no clear D. The germline V gene encodes CDR1 MDHEN and CDR2 SYDVKM. The CDR3 sequence is 16 residues long. V lost 3 bases to trimming and J lost 0 bases, with 9 bases between them. As DNA, the CDR3 is TGTGCCAGCAGTTTCTGGTCCGTCTCCTATAATTCACCCCTCCACTTT. It yields the protein CASSFWSVSYNSPLHF.

The chain links TRBV9 to TRBJ2-1; perhaps TRBD2 as D (6 bases). This CDR3 has 16 amino acids. Germline V gene sequence: CDR1 SGDLS, CDR2 YYNGEE. Deletions cut 1 base from V and 5 bases from J, with 16 bases between. CDR3 protein: CASSVIGGAGDNEQFF. The CDR3 DNA follows: TGTGCCAGCAGCGTAATTGGCGGGGCGGGCGACAATGAGCAGTTCTTC. The whole variable domain, filled in from reference TRBV9 and TRBJ2-1, reads DSGVTQTPKHLITATGQRVTLRCSPRSGDLSVYWYQQSLDQGLQFLIQYYNGEERAKGNILERFSAQQFPDLHSELNLSSLELGDSALYFCASSVIGGAGDNEQFFGPGTRLTVL.

The chain couples TRBV27 to TRBJ1-2; D uncertain. The V end lost 3 bases, the J end lost 1 base, and 9 bases lay between the germline ends. The CDR3 runs 14 residues. Per the germline V gene, CDR1 is MNHEY and CDR2 is SMNVEV (reference sequence). The CDR3 DNA sequence: TGTGCCAGCAGTTTTACGGCCAGTAACTATGGCTACACCTTC. This sequence encodes CASSFTASNYGYTF.

The chain joins TRBV4-3 to TRBJ2-7; D may correspond to TRBD1 or TRBD2 (5 bases each). This CDR3 spans 15 amino acids. V lost 3 bases and J 3 bases, leaving 15 bases between the germline ends. Germline V gives CDR1 LGHNA, CDR2 YSLEER. CDR3 loop: CASSQLYGGDYEQYF. DNA of the CDR3: TGCGCCAGCAGCCAGCTGTATGGGGGAGACTACGAGCAGTACTTC.

The chain couples TRBV11-3 to TRBJ2-7; 8 bases map to TRBD2. This CDR3 is 14 amino acids long. V trimming: 2 bases; J trimming: 5 bases; junction bases outside the gene matches: 5. CDR1 and CDR2 (germline): SGHNT, YENEEA. The CDR3 bases are TGTGCCAGCAGCTTAACCCGAGCGGGAGACGAGCAGTACTTC. It translates to CASSLTRAGDEQYF.

The V and J genes are TRBV18 and TRBJ2-4, with TRBD1 identical over 8 bases. The CDR3 spans 17 residues. Germline loops: CDR1 KGHSH, CDR2 LQKENI. After removal of 2 bases from V and 2 bases from J, the junction contained 8 bases not matched to a gene. The CDR3 protein is CASSPTQGARSKNIQYF. CDR3 DNA sequence: TGTGCCAGCTCACCAACGCAGGGGGCGAGGTCCAAAAACATTCAGTACTTC.

This clone is a singleton in its sample. The junction shows a germline mismatch at one end, possibly a read error. V and J are TRBV6-1 and TRBJ1-2; D unresolved. The CDR3 runs 13 residues. Germline CDR1 MNHNS, CDR2 SASEGT. In nucleotides, the CDR3 is TGTGCCAGCAGTGACCCCGCCCGGTCCGTCCCCCCTTTC. Protein product: CASSDPARSVPPF.

The J gene is TRBJ2-7, the V gene TRBV6-4; D is possibly TRBD2 (6 bases). CDR1 is MRHNA, CDR2 SNTAGT, per germline. The V end lost 2 bases, the J end lost 3 bases, and 17 bases lay between the germline ends. This CDR3 is built from 16 residues. This CDR3 reads CASSDATVAVVYEQYF. The CDR3 DNA follows: TGTGCCAGCAGTGACGCTACCGTAGCGGTAGTCTACGAGCAGTACTTC.